Each of the 21 T cell receptor beta chains below was sequenced from the same sample in a study of T cell responses to AZD1222 COVID-19 vaccine. Here immunoSEQ multiplex PCR was the method, and the copy in TCRdb shows in-frame clones only, minus some. The table has approximately 130,000 clones, 89% seen once. Source: peripheral blood, taken 28 days after the second AZD1222 dose. These receptors all stem from an adult who received the AZD1222 COVID-19 vaccine.

The chain joins TRBV4-2 to TRBJ1-5, with D possibly TRBD1 on 5 matching bases. Trimming left V 0 bases short and J 7 bases short, with 16 bases between. The V gene's germline CDR1 is LGHNA and CDR2 YNFKEQ. The CDR3 is 16 residues long. This chain's CDR3 is CASSQEGVGVDQPQHF. In DNA form, the CDR3 reads TGTGCCAGCAGCCAAGAGGGGGTAGGGGTTGACCAGCCCCAGCATTTT.

This chain links TRBV5-4 with TRBJ2-7; TRBD1 or TRBD2 may be the D gene (6 bases each). The CDR3 has 16 amino acids. Trimming cost V 0 bases and J 1 base, with 14 bases left between them. The V gene's germline CDR1 is SGHNT and CDR2 YYREEE (reference sequence). CDR3 DNA sequence: TGTGCCAGCAGCTTGGGAGGGGGGTCTTCTTCCTACGAGCAGTACTTC. Translation: CASSLGGGSSSYEQYF.

This chain uses TRBV7-2 with TRBJ1-2; D is undetermined. Germline loops: CDR1 SGHTA, CDR2 FQGNSA. The CDR3 loop spans 13 amino acids. V lost 5 bases to trimming and J lost 8 bases, with 15 bases between them. CDR3 coding DNA: TGTGCCAGCAGCCTTGCGGGCCCCCGGGGCTACACCTTC. This encodes CASSLAGPRGYTF.

The chain employs TRBV20-1 and TRBJ1-1; no reliable D call. Between the trimmed V and J ends, which lost 5 bases and 4 bases, there was a span of 8 bases. Germline V gene data show CDR1 as DFQATT and CDR2 as SNEGSKA (reference sequence). CDR3 length equals 11 residues. CDR3 residues: CSAAWSTEAFF. CDR3 DNA: TGCAGTGCTGCGTGGAGCACTGAAGCTTTCTTT.

This chain links TRBV5-1 with TRBJ1-5, with 7 bases aligning to TRBD1. CDR1 and CDR2 from the germline V gene are SGHRS and YFSETQ. The CDR3 has 15 amino acids. With 0 bases clipped from V and 4 bases from J, the junction kept 4 bases outside the gene matches. The CDR3 DNA follows: TGCGCCAGCAGCTTGGACGGACAGGCAAATCAGCCCCAGCATTTT. As protein: CASSLDGQANQPQHF. Full variable domain (rest looked up from reference TRBV5-1 and TRBJ1-5): KAGVTQTPRYLIKTRGQQVTLSCSPISGHRSVSWYQQTPGQGLQFLFEYFSETQRNKGNFPGRFSGRQFSNSRSEMNVSTLELGDSALYLCASSLDGQANQPQHFGDGTRLSIL.

This rearrangement joins TRBV7-2 to TRBJ2-2; 12 bases fit TRBD2. J lost 6 bases, V lost 2 bases, and 4 bases had no gene match. This CDR3 is built from 16 residues. CDR1 is SGHTA and CDR2 is FQGNSA in the germline V gene. CDR3: CASSLMTSGSAGELFF. The CDR3 DNA sequence: TGTGCCAGCAGCTTAATGACTAGCGGGAGTGCCGGGGAGCTGTTTTTT.

The rearrangement uses TRBV6-5 and TRBJ1-3, with D perhaps matching TRBD1 (5 bases). The length of the CDR3 is 13 residues. V was pared by 11 bases and J by 0 bases, with 11 bases between. Germline V gene lookup returns CDR1 MNHEY and CDR2 SVGAGI. DNA for the CDR3: TGTGCCCTCAGGGAGGCCTCTGGAAACACCATATATTTT. As protein: CALREASGNTIYF.

This clone was observed once. The rearrangement uses TRBV5-1 and TRBJ1-5; D not certain. The V end was cut by 2 bases, the J end by 0 bases, with 9 bases between. Germline loops: CDR1 SGHRS, CDR2 YFSETQ. The CDR3 sequence is 15 residues long. The CDR3 sequence is CASSLRINSNQPQHF. In nucleotides, the CDR3 is TGCGCCAGCAGCTTAAGGATCAATAGCAATCAGCCCCAGCATTTT.

The chain has TRBV4-1 and TRBJ1-5; D uncertain. The CDR3 is 15 residues long. Trimming left V 1 base short and J 0 bases short, with 7 bases between. Germline V gives CDR1 MGHRA, CDR2 YSYEKL. The CDR3: CASSQVEVSNQPQHF. DNA of the CDR3: TGCGCCAGCAGCCAAGTGGAGGTTAGCAATCAGCCCCAGCATTTT.

This clone showed up just once. The rearrangement uses TRBV5-1 and TRBJ2-2; TRBD1 matches 9 bases. The CDR3 length is 15 residues. V shed 7 bases, J shed 5 bases, and the junction held 9 bases outside the gene matches. Germline CDR1 reads SGHRS; CDR2 reads YFSETQ. The CDR3 loop is CASSAGQGKTGELFF. CDR3 coding DNA: TGCGCCAGCTCAGCGGGACAGGGTAAAACCGGGGAGCTGTTTTTT. The full variable domain, rest sourced from reference TRBV5-1 and TRBJ2-2, is KAGVTQTPRYLIKTRGQQVTLSCSPISGHRSVSWYQQTPGQGLQFLFEYFSETQRNKGNFPGRFSGRQFSNSRSEMNVSTLELGDSALYLCASSAGQGKTGELFFGEGSRLTVL.

The CDR3: CASSQGDSNQPQHF. DNA of the CDR3: TGTGCCAGCAGCCAAGGAGATAGCAATCAGCCCCAGCATTTT. V gene TRBV3-1 (or the pseudogene TRBV3-2) combines with J gene TRBJ1-5; D not certain. The V gene lost 1 base and the J gene lost 0 bases, with 4 bases spanning the gap. The CDR3 totals 14 residues. CDR1 and CDR2 (germline): LGHDT, YNNKEL (reference sequence).

This clone was recorded once. The chain recombines TRBV4-3 with TRBJ2-3; D is unclear. The CDR3 spans 13 residues. V lost 4 bases and J lost 4, with 9 bases in between. Looked up from germline, CDR1 is LGHNA and CDR2 is YSLEER. The CDR3 nucleotides read TGCGCCAGCAGCCTGCGCCTCTCAGATACGCAGTATTTT. It translates to CASSLRLSDTQYF.

The rearrangement links TRBV19 to TRBJ2-3, with 7 bases matching TRBD2. The trim removed 4 bases at V and 2 bases at J, leaving 6 bases unmatched. The CDR3 loop spans 15 amino acids. CDR1 is LNHDA and CDR2 is SQIVND in the germline V gene (reference sequence). This chain's CDR3 is CASSTSSGNTDTQYF. The CDR3 DNA sequence: TGTGCCAGTAGTACCTCTAGCGGTAACACAGATACGCAGTATTTT. Drawing the rest from reference TRBV19 and TRBJ2-3, the complete variable domain is DGGITQSPKYLFRKEGQNVTLSCEQNLNHDAMYWYRQDPGQGLRLIYYSQIVNDFQKGDIAEGYSVSREKKESFPLTVTSAQKNPTAFYLCASSTSSGNTDTQYFGPGTRLTVL.

The chain uses TRBV10-3 and TRBJ1-1; D not resolved. V lost 9 bases to trimming and J lost 1 base, with 18 bases between them. The CDR3 runs 15 residues. Germline assignment: CDR1 ENHRY and CDR2 SYGVKD. The CDR3 region is CAITSRLDGNTEAFF. CDR3 in DNA: TGTGCCATTACCTCTCGGCTTGATGGGAACACTGAAGCTTTCTTT.

The chain recombines TRBV7-9 with TRBJ1-1; no definite D call. The V gene's germline CDR1 is SEHNR and CDR2 FQNEAQ (reference sequence). V shed 5 bases and J shed 1 base, with 8 bases lying between them. The length of the CDR3 is 13 residues. CDR3 loop: CASSPTPNTEAFF. As DNA, the CDR3 is TGTGCCAGCAGCCCGACTCCGAACACTGAAGCTTTCTTT.

The rearrangement uses TRBV11-2 and TRBJ1-2; D ambiguous. The CDR3 has 14 amino acids. Per the germline V gene, CDR1 is SGHAT and CDR2 is FQNNGV. Trimming took 1 base from V and 5 from J, leaving 11 bases between them. The CDR3 reads CASSLGATIYGYTF. Here the CDR3 DNA reads TGTGCCAGCAGCTTAGGGGCCACTATATATGGCTACACCTTC.

The chain combines TRBV6-5 with TRBJ2-1; D not resolved. Germline values: CDR1 MNHEY, CDR2 SVGAGI. This CDR3 has 12 amino acids. Between the trimmed V and J ends, which lost 0 bases and 7 bases, there was a span of 4 bases. The CDR3 region is CASSYSGNEQFF. The CDR3 DNA follows: TGTGCCAGCAGTTACTCTGGGAATGAGCAGTTCTTC.

The gene calls are TRBV18 and TRBJ1-3; D may be TRBD1 (6 bases). The CDR3 is made up of 16 amino acids. The germline V gene encodes CDR1 KGHSH and CDR2 LQKENI. Trimming removed 3 bases from V and 0 bases from J, with 12 bases in between. The DNA of the CDR3 is TGTGCCAGCTCACCGATGGACAGCTCCTCTGGAAACACCATATATTTT. The encoded protein is CASSPMDSSSGNTIYF.

V and J are TRBV3-1 (or the pseudogene TRBV3-2) and TRBJ1-2, with 9 bases that match TRBD1. CDR1 LGHDT and CDR2 YNNKEL come from the germline V gene (reference sequence). Trimming took 4 bases from V and 4 from J; bases not matched to a gene: 13. This CDR3 is 17 amino acids long. CDR3 DNA: TGTGCCAGCAGCCCCCGCACGCGGACAGGGGAGATCTATGGCTACACCTTC. It encodes CASSPRTRTGEIYGYTF.

The genes are TRBV6-5 and TRBJ2-7; 9 bases map to TRBD2. This CDR3 comprises 15 residues. V shed 2 bases and J 3 bases; nucleotides not matched to a gene: 5. The germline V gene encodes CDR1 MNHEY and CDR2 SVGAGI. The CDR3 coding sequence is TGTGCCAGCAGTTACAGGCTAGCGGGATACTACGAGCAGTACTTC. It specifies CASSYRLAGYYEQYF.

The genes are TRBV28 and TRBJ1-2; D unresolved. Trimming stripped 3 bases from V and 4 bases from J, with 9 bases between. Germline CDR1 reads MDHEN; CDR2 reads SYDVKM. This CDR3 has 13 residues. CDR3 loop: CASSFGRSYGYTF. The CDR3 DNA follows: TGTGCCAGCAGTTTCGGCAGGAGCTATGGCTACACCTTC.